The next 19 T cell receptor beta chains were all read from a single sample in a study of response to subunit inactivated influenza vaccine. TCRdb independently ran MiXCR on the RT-PCR reads; one entry per CDR3 protein. The sample lists about 650,000 distinct CDR3 sequences; less than 15% were seen once. This material consisted of PBMCs from blood, taken 14 to 15 days before vaccination. The receptors originated from a man aged 50 or older who received an inactivated influenza vaccine.

Of note for this clonotype: A much larger clone differs by one base, so this may be a read error. The chain couples TRBV5-5 to TRBJ2-3; D gene uncertain. Germline CDR1 is SGHKS and CDR2 is YYEKEE (reference sequence). The CDR3 sequence is 14 residues long. The germline V and J ends were trimmed by 4 bases and 7 bases, with 16 bases remaining between them. The CDR3 reads CASSDDRVRYTQYF. DNA for the CDR3: TGTGCCAGCAGCGATGACCGGGTCAGGTATACGCAGTATTTT.

The sample holds a few counts of this clonotype. V is TRBV29-1 and J is TRBJ2-7; no reliable D call. The CDR3 extends over 12 amino acids. CDR1 and CDR2 from the germline V gene are SQVTM and ANQGSEA. V was shortened by 6 bases and J by 6 bases, with 15 bases between the two germline ends. The CDR3 region is CSVGPSLGEQYF. DNA of the CDR3: TGCAGCGTGGGCCCCTCGTTGGGCGAGCAGTACTTC.

This chain connects TRBV7-3 to TRBJ2-1; D is unclear. Germline loops: CDR1 SGHTA, CDR2 FQGTGA. V was trimmed by 0 bases and J by 1 base, leaving 7 bases between them. The CDR3 sequence is 15 residues long. CDR3 in DNA: TGTGCCAGCAGCTTAACGGGTTTTTCCTACAATGAGCAGTTCTTC. Residues: CASSLTGFSYNEQFF.

This clonotype was counted a few times. The DNA of the CDR3 is TGCGCCAGCAGCTTGGACGCGGCCAATGAGCAGTTCTTC. It encodes CASSLDAANEQFF. The rearrangement links TRBV5-1 to TRBJ2-1; D is ambiguous. CDR3 length: 13 residues. Germline CDR1 is SGHRS and CDR2 is YFSETQ. V lost 0 bases and J lost 6, with 7 bases in between.

This clonotype was counted only a few times. The chain recombines TRBV20-1 with TRBJ2-1; 7 bases agree with TRBD2. The CDR3 is 13 amino acids. CDR1 DFQATT and CDR2 SNEGSKA come from the germline V gene (reference sequence). The V and J ends lost 5 bases and 7 bases, in that order; junction bases with no gene match: 8. The CDR3 is CSAGRAGSNEQFF. CDR3 DNA: TGCAGTGCTGGGAGGGCCGGTTCTAATGAGCAGTTCTTC.

In this sample, this clonotype turned up a few times. This chain uses TRBV29-1 with TRBJ2-3; D is uncertain. There are 13 residues in the CDR3. Trimming removed 8 bases from V and 2 bases from J, with 14 bases in between. Germline V CDR1 and CDR2: SQVTM, ANQGSEA. Here the CDR3 DNA reads TGCAGCTCCCGCCAATTGTTCACAGATACGCAGTATTTT. Its protein product is CSSRQLFTDTQYF.

J is TRBJ2-7 and V is TRBV15; no clear D gene. Germline V gene lookup returns CDR1 LNHNV and CDR2 YYDKDF (reference sequence). Trimming removed 4 bases at V and 2 bases at J, with 12 bases between. This CDR3 has 14 amino acids. The DNA of the CDR3 is TGTGCCACCAGCACTTTTAGCCCTCCCTACGAGCAGTACTTC. It codes for CATSTFSPPYEQYF.

This clonotype showed up just a few times. The chain joins TRBV4-3 to TRBJ2-5; TRBD2 matches at 8 bases. V was clipped by 1 base and J by 0 bases; unmatched bases: 1. The CDR3 runs 15 residues. In germline, CDR1 is LGHNA, CDR2 YSLEER. The CDR3 reads CASSQVAGHQETQYF. CDR3 DNA sequence: TGCGCCAGCAGCCAAGTAGCGGGGCACCAAGAGACCCAGTACTTC.

This clonotype has ten or more counts. This chain uses TRBV7-9 with TRBJ2-7, with unresolved D. CDR1 is SEHNR and CDR2 is FQNEAQ in the germline V gene (reference sequence). CDR3 length: 14 amino acids. V lost 1 base and J lost 0, with 7 bases in between. CDR3 DNA sequence: TGTGCCAGCAGCTTAGACGGCGTCTCCTACGAGCAGTACTTC. This sequence encodes CASSLDGVSYEQYF.

This clonotype was seen at least ten times. The chain joins TRBV6-2 or TRBV6-3 to TRBJ1-5; tentative D call: TRBD1 (5 bases). The germline gives CDR1 MNHEY, CDR2 SVGEGT. V was shortened by 10 bases and J by 0 bases, with 16 bases between the two germline ends. The CDR3 loop spans 15 amino acids. The CDR3 here is CANYSRGYSNQPQHF. The CDR3 nucleotides read TGTGCCAACTACTCAAGGGGTTATAGCAATCAGCCCCAGCATTTT.

This clonotype was counted between two and nine times. This chain uses TRBV27 with TRBJ2-1, with 7 positions matching TRBD2. Germline values: CDR1 MNHEY, CDR2 SMNVEV (reference sequence). There are 15 residues in the CDR3. Germline trimming cut 4 bases from V and 0 bases from J; bases unmatched to any gene: 3. The CDR3 loop reads CASSWGGFSYNEQFF. The CDR3 DNA sequence: TGTGCCAGCAGTTGGGGGGGGTTCTCCTACAATGAGCAGTTCTTC.

This clonotype has a single count. The V call is TRBV20-1, the J call TRBJ2-2, with 12 bases identical to TRBD2. The CDR3 sequence is 16 residues long. Germline V gene lookup returns CDR1 DFQATT and CDR2 SNEGSKA (reference sequence). Trimming removed 1 base from V and 6 bases from J; junction bases left unmatched: 6. The CDR3 is CSARGLAGARPGELFF. In DNA form, the CDR3 reads TGCAGTGCTAGAGGACTAGCGGGAGCTCGTCCCGGGGAGCTGTTTTTT.

The V gene is TRBV30, the J gene TRBJ1-3; a possible D gene is TRBD1 (6 bases). The CDR3 spans 14 residues. Germline V gene lookup returns CDR1 GTSNPN and CDR2 SVGIG (reference sequence). Trimming pared 5 bases from V and 0 bases from J, leaving 11 bases between. Here the CDR3 reads CAWSRTVSGNTIYF. CDR3 bases: TGTGCCTGGTCAAGGACAGTCTCTGGAAACACCATATATTTT.

This clonotype has only a few counts. The rearrangement uses TRBV20-1 and TRBJ2-7, with 11 bases identical to TRBD2. Trimming removed 0 bases from V and 8 bases from J; junction bases left unmatched: 6. CDR1 is DFQATT and CDR2 is SNEGSKA in the germline V gene (reference sequence). CDR3 length equals 14 residues. The CDR3 DNA follows: TGCAGTGCTAGAGATTTGGGGACTAGCGGCCAGCAGTACTTC. Translation gives CSARDLGTSGQQYF.

Concerning this clonotype itself: A read error may be the cause here, since a much bigger clone is one base away. The CDR3 coding sequence is TGTGCCAGCAGTTGGGGGGGCAGGGGAATCAAAAACATTCAGTACTTC. Protein product: CASSWGGRGIKNIQYF. The chain couples TRBV28 to TRBJ2-4; a weak D match, TRBD2 (7 bases). Per germline, CDR1 MDHEN and CDR2 SYDVKM. This CDR3 has 16 residues. The V end was cut by 4 bases, the J end by 3 bases, with 16 bases between.

This clonotype appeared a few times. This chain uses TRBV20-1 with TRBJ2-5; 8 bases are a match to TRBD2. The CDR3 totals 16 residues. Germline V gives CDR1 DFQATT, CDR2 SNEGSKA (reference sequence). V lost 1 base to trimming and J lost 4 bases; unmatched junction nucleotides: 11. The CDR3 region is CSARAPGAGGAETQYF. The DNA for the CDR3 is TGCAGTGCTAGAGCTCCGGGGGCGGGGGGCGCAGAGACCCAGTACTTC.

This clonotype was observed many times. The chain combines TRBV27 with TRBJ1-1; D may be TRBD1 (6 bases). V shed 10 bases and J shed 1 base, with 22 bases lying between them. This CDR3 is built from 16 residues. Germline V gene sequence: CDR1 MNHEY, CDR2 SMNVEV (reference sequence). CDR3 in amino acids: CATLKGVGRRNTEAFF. The CDR3 DNA follows: TGTGCCACCTTAAAGGGGGTGGGACGGAGGAACACTGAAGCTTTCTTT.

This clonotype has more than one count but fewer than ten. The chain couples TRBV3-1 to TRBJ2-7; TRBD2 is a possible D gene (6 bases). V dropped 3 bases and J dropped 1 base, with 10 bases sitting between them. Germline-derived CDR1 and CDR2 are LGHDT and YNNKEL (reference sequence). This CDR3 is built from 14 residues. CDR3 sequence reads: CASSHMTRSYEQYF. As DNA, the CDR3 is TGTGCCAGCAGCCATATGACTAGGTCCTACGAGCAGTACTTC.

This rearrangement joins TRBV16 to TRBJ2-7; D is possibly TRBD1 (6 bases). CDR3 size: 13 residues. Germline CDR1 and CDR2: KGHSY and FQNENV. V lost 7 bases and J 12 bases, leaving 22 bases between the germline ends. This CDR3 is CASNPGRRDRLYF. CDR3 sequence (DNA): TGTGCCAGCAACCCAGGCAGACGCGACAGGCTGTACTTC.